These 10 T cell receptor beta chains came from one sample sequenced in a study of T cell repertoires in cytomegalovirus infection. TCRdb used MiXCR to reprocess the reads, holding one entry per CDR3 protein. Found here are fewer than 250,000 distinct CDR3 sequences, approximately 13% of them singletons; the top ten hold under 2%. Sample: PBMCs. Receptors originate from a human donor in good health (CMV status not recorded). Some clones in this sample may be carry-over from other donors' samples.

The chain recombines TRBV12-5 with TRBJ1-4; D call uncertain. CDR1 and CDR2 from the germline V gene are LGHNT and FRNRAP. The CDR3 has 13 amino acids. V lost 8 bases, J lost 0 bases, and 7 bases lay in between. The CDR3 here is CASYHATNEKLFF. CDR3 in DNA: TGTGCTAGTTACCACGCAACTAATGAAAAACTGTTTTTT. Full variable domain (missing parts from reference TRBV12-5 and TRBJ1-4): DARVTQTPRHKVTEMGQEVTMRCQPILGHNTVFWYRQTMMQGLELLAYFRNRAPLDDSGMPKDRFSAEMPDATLATLKIQPSEPRDSAVYFCASYHATNEKLFFGSGTQLSVL.

This clonotype has ten or more counts. This chain links TRBV28 with TRBJ1-5; D is unresolved. Looked up from germline, CDR1 is MDHEN and CDR2 is SYDVKM. This CDR3 spans 15 amino acids. V shed 3 bases and J shed 7 bases, with 16 bases lying between them. CDR3 sequence (DNA): TGTGCCAGCAGTTTTTTCGGCGAGGGAGTCCAGCCCCAGCATTTT. This translates into CASSFFGEGVQPQHF. Combining the CDR3 with reference TRBV28 and TRBJ1-5 gives the whole variable domain DVKVTQSSRYLVKRTGEKVFLECVQDMDHENMFWYRQDPGLGLRLIYFSYDVKMKEKGDIPEGYSVSREKKERFSLILESASTNQTSMYLCASSFFGEGVQPQHFGDGTRLSIL.

This clonotype was counted many times. The V gene is TRBV20-1, the J gene TRBJ2-3; perhaps TRBD1 as D (6 bases). Germline CDR1 is DFQATT and CDR2 is SNEGSKA (reference sequence). The CDR3 contains 14 residues. Trimming took off 3 bases at V and 1 base at J, with 11 bases between the two ends. CDR3 amino acids: CSASPQGRTDTQYF. The CDR3 DNA follows: TGCAGTGCTAGCCCCCAGGGGCGCACAGATACGCAGTATTTT.

The chain carries TRBV4-3 and TRBJ1-2; TRBD1 is a possible D gene (5 bases). The CDR3 runs 15 residues. Per germline, CDR1 LGHNA and CDR2 YSLEER. Trimming pared 4 bases from V and 4 bases from J, leaving 16 bases between. CDR3 in DNA: TGCGCCAGCAGCCCAAGCGGCGGGGCGGTCTATGGCTACACCTTC. This encodes CASSPSGGAVYGYTF.

This clonotype was observed a handful of times. V is TRBV10-3 and J is TRBJ2-7; D call uncertain. The CDR3 consists of 14 residues. Germline values: CDR1 ENHRY, CDR2 SYGVKD. V gave up 6 bases and J gave up 0 bases, with 12 bases separating them. The chain's CDR3 is CAIRVEPPSYEQYF. CDR3 bases: TGTGCCATCAGAGTGGAGCCACCCTCCTACGAGCAGTACTTC.

This clonotype appeared many times. The CDR3 DNA reads as TGTGCCAGCACCCAGGGGGCGGGCACTGCCGAGCAGTACTTC. Translation: CASTQGAGTAEQYF. J is TRBJ2-7 and V is TRBV7-2; 8 nucleotides align to TRBD1. Germline V gives CDR1 SGHTA, CDR2 FQGNSA. The ends lost 7 bases at V and 6 bases at J; junction bases unmatched: 11. This CDR3 comprises 14 residues.

In this sample, this clonotype turned up many times. The germline gene is not matched at one end of the junction; a read error may be the cause. The chain combines TRBV5-1 with TRBJ1-1; 7 bases map to TRBD1. The CDR3 has 14 residues. Germline V gene data show CDR1 as SGHRS and CDR2 as YFSETQ. In DNA, the CDR3 is TGTGCCAGCAGCTTGACAGGGACGAACACTGAAGCTTTCTTT. This codes for CASSLTGTNTEAFF.

This clonotype was seen a few times. The rearrangement links TRBV7-9 to TRBJ2-7; TRBD2 matches at 14 bases. Germline V gene lookup returns CDR1 SEHNR and CDR2 FQNEAQ (reference sequence). This CDR3 is 16 amino acids long. V lost 4 bases and J lost 3; bases outside the gene matches: 5. The CDR3 DNA reads TGTGCCAGCAGCTCCCCGGGACTAGCGGGAGTCTACGAGCAGTACTTC. Amino acids: CASSSPGLAGVYEQYF.

The sample holds a few counts of this clonotype. This chain joins TRBV7-9 and TRBJ1-1; 10 bases match TRBD1. The CDR3 runs 16 residues. V gave up 5 bases and J gave up 1 base; unmatched junction bases: 7. Germline V gives CDR1 SEHNR, CDR2 FQNEAQ (reference sequence). CDR3 in amino acids: CASSADRGPENTEAFF. The CDR3 DNA reads TGTGCCAGCAGCGCTGACAGGGGGCCGGAGAACACTGAAGCTTTCTTT.

The chain links TRBV5-4 to TRBJ2-1; 15 bases line up with TRBD2. J lost 10 bases, V lost 4 bases, and 6 bases had no gene match. In germline, CDR1 is SGHNT, CDR2 YYREEE (reference sequence). The CDR3 has 15 amino acids. The CDR3 here is CASSPGLAGGPEQFF. In DNA, the CDR3 is TGTGCCAGCAGCCCGGGACTAGCGGGGGGCCCCGAGCAGTTCTTC.